The next 13 T cell receptor beta chains were all read from a single sample in a study of cytomegalovirus exposure and HLA in healthy donors. 60 Vbeta and 13 Jbeta primers were used in PCR. Profiled with immunoSEQ multiplex PCR; TCRdb holds only in-frame clones, not every one. This table holds around 180,000 clones, 75% to 80% found once. Source material: PBMCs. These receptors were taken from a woman under 40 in good health and CMV-seropositive.

This clone was counted a few times. The V call is TRBV10-3, the J call TRBJ1-4, with 7 bases aligning to TRBD1. Trimming removed 6 bases from V and 7 bases from J; junction bases left unmatched: 11. Germline V gene sequence: CDR1 ENHRY, CDR2 SYGVKD. The CDR3 totals 15 residues. The CDR3 is CAIREAEGAREKLFF. In nucleotides, the CDR3 is TGTGCCATCAGGGAAGCGGAGGGGGCGCGTGAAAAACTGTTTTTT.

The chain recombines TRBV5-1 with TRBJ1-1; D is undetermined. Germline loops: CDR1 SGHRS, CDR2 YFSETQ. The CDR3 sequence is 16 residues long. V lost 3 bases and J lost 2, with 17 bases in between. CDR3 DNA sequence: TGCGCCAGCAGCTCTAATGCGAGGGTCCCTAACACTGAAGCTTTCTTT. It codes for CASSSNARVPNTEAFF.

The chain has TRBV2 and TRBJ1-3; 9 nucleotides align to TRBD1. CDR3 length: 14 residues. With 6 bases clipped from V and 8 bases from J, the junction kept 8 bases outside the gene matches. The germline CDR1 and CDR2 sequences are SNHLY and FYNNEI. The CDR3 DNA reads as TGTGCCAGCAGCGCGGGACAGGGCGGGGACACCATATATTTT. Amino acid sequence: CASSAGQGGDTIYF.

The chain is built from TRBV2 and TRBJ2-3; maybe TRBD1 (5 bases). Germline lookup yields CDR1 SNHLY and CDR2 FYNNEI. V dropped 5 bases and J dropped 4 bases, with 13 bases sitting between them. The CDR3 contains 14 residues. CDR3 sequence: CASSQGRLADTQYF. DNA of the CDR3: TGTGCCAGCAGTCAGGGTCGGCTCGCAGATACGCAGTATTTT.

V is TRBV28 and J is TRBJ2-3, with a weak D call TRBD1 (5 bases). Trimming removed 3 bases at V and 2 bases at J, with 12 bases between. The CDR3 runs to 15 residues. Germline V gene data show CDR1 as MDHEN and CDR2 as SYDVKM. The CDR3 coding sequence is TGTGCCAGCAGTTTGCCGCAGGGATCCACAGATACGCAGTATTTT. It encodes CASSLPQGSTDTQYF.

The chain recombines TRBV27 with TRBJ2-2, with D uncertain. V lost 3 bases to trimming and J lost 6 bases, with 8 bases between them. The CDR3 has 13 residues. Germline CDR1 is MNHEY and CDR2 is SMNVEV (reference sequence). The CDR3 nucleotides are TGTGCCAGCAGTTTTGTGGCCTCCGGGGAGCTGTTTTTT. It codes for CASSFVASGELFF.

This clone showed up just once. The V and J genes are TRBV6-5 and TRBJ2-2; maybe TRBD2 (5 bases). Germline CDR1 and CDR2: MNHEY and SVGAGI. V gave up 0 bases and J gave up 5 bases, with 7 bases separating them. The CDR3 totals 14 residues. In DNA form, the CDR3 reads TGTGCCAGCAGTTACTCAACGGGAACCGGGGAGCTGTTTTTT. This gives the protein CASSYSTGTGELFF.

The chain combines TRBV6-6 with TRBJ1-2; D might be TRBD1 (5 bases). V was trimmed by 7 bases and J by 4 bases, leaving 7 bases between them. Germline values: CDR1 MNHNY, CDR2 SVGAGI (reference sequence). The CDR3 is 11 residues long. CDR3 protein: CASNQGYGYTF. The CDR3 DNA sequence: TGTGCCAGCAATCAGGGCTATGGCTACACCTTC.

This clone has only a few counts. The chain has TRBV7-3 and TRBJ1-1; TRBD1 is a possible D gene (5 bases). This CDR3 is 14 amino acids long. V shed 1 base and J shed 5 bases, with 11 bases lying between them. Germline V CDR1 and CDR2: SGHTA, FQGTGA. The DNA of the CDR3 is TGTGCCAGCAGCTTAAGCCGGGGGAGTACTGAAGCTTTCTTT. Protein sequence: CASSLSRGSTEAFF.

The chain links TRBV19 to TRBJ2-1; 12 positions agree with TRBD1. J lost 7 bases, V lost 5 bases, and 12 bases had no gene match. CDR1 LNHDA and CDR2 SQIVND come from the germline V gene (reference sequence). The CDR3 loop spans 17 amino acids. In nucleotides, the CDR3 is TGTGCCAGTAGTTCACAAACCGGGACAGGGGGCGAGAATGAGCAGTTCTTC. This gives the protein CASSSQTGTGGENEQFF.

The chain uses TRBV5-6 and TRBJ1-1, with a tentative D call TRBD1 (6 bases). Trimming pared 3 bases from V and 0 bases from J, leaving 18 bases between. The CDR3 extends over 17 amino acids. Germline CDR1 reads SGHDT; CDR2 reads YYEEEE. The chain's CDR3 is CASSSRGARYMNTEAFF. The DNA for the CDR3 is TGTGCCAGCAGCTCCCGGGGGGCGAGGTACATGAACACTGAAGCTTTCTTT. Combining the CDR3 with reference TRBV5-6 and TRBJ1-1 gives the whole variable domain DAGVTQSPTHLIKTRGQQVTLRCSPKSGHDTVSWYQQALGQGPQFIFQYYEEEERQRGNFPDRFSGHQFPNYSSELNVNALLLGDSALYLCASSSRGARYMNTEAFFGQGTRLTVV.

V gene TRBV15 combines with J gene TRBJ2-7; TRBD2 aligns across 9 bases. Germline-derived CDR1 and CDR2 are LNHNV and YYDKDF (reference sequence). The CDR3 sequence is 14 residues long. The V gene end was trimmed by 3 bases and the J gene end by 3 bases; junction bases not matched to a gene: 3. CDR3: CATSRGLAVYEQYF. CDR3 coding DNA: TGTGCCACCAGCAGGGGACTAGCAGTCTACGAGCAGTACTTC.

The CDR3, as DNA: TGTGCCATCAAAGGGACAGTAAGAATGAACACTGAAGCTTTCTTT. Translated: CAIKGTVRMNTEAFF. The V gene is TRBV10-3, the J gene TRBJ1-1; 7 nucleotides agree with TRBD1. Germline-derived CDR1 and CDR2 are ENHRY and SYGVKD. The CDR3 sequence is 15 residues long. With 7 bases clipped from V and 0 bases from J, the junction kept 8 bases outside the gene matches.